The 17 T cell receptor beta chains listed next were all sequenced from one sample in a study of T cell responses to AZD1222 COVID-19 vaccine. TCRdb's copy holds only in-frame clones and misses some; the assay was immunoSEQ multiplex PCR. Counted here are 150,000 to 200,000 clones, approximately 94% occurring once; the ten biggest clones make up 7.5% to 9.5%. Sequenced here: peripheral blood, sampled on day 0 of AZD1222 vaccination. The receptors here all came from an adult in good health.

DNA of the CDR3: TGCAGCGTTGTTTCGCCTGCATATGGCTACACCTTC. Protein sequence: CSVVSPAYGYTF. The chain has TRBV29-1 and TRBJ1-2; unclear D gene. V shed 4 bases and J shed 5 bases, with 11 bases lying between them. CDR3 length: 12 amino acids. Germline CDR1 reads SQVTM; CDR2 reads ANQGSEA.

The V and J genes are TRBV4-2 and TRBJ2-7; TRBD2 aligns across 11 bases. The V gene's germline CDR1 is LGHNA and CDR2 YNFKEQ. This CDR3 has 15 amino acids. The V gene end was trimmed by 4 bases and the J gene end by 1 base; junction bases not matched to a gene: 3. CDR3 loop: CASSRGLAGSYEQYF. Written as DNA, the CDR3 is TGTGCCAGCAGCCGAGGACTAGCGGGTTCCTACGAGCAGTACTTC.

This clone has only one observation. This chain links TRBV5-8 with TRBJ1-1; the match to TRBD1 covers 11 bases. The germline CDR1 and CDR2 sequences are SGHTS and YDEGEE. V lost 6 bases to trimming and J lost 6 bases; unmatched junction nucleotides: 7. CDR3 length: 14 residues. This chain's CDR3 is CASTSGQGDAEAFF. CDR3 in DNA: TGTGCCAGCACCTCGGGACAGGGGGACGCTGAAGCTTTCTTT.

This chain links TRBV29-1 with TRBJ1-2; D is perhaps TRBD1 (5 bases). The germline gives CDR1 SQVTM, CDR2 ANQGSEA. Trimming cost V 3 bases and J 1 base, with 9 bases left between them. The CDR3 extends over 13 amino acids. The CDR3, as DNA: TGCAGCGTTGACATGGACAATAACTATGGCTACACCTTC. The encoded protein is CSVDMDNNYGYTF.

In DNA, the CDR3 is TGTGCCAGCAGCCAATATAACAGGGGAAGTGTAGACACTGAAGCTTTCTTT. This gives the protein CASSQYNRGSVDTEAFF. The chain carries TRBV3-1 (or the pseudogene TRBV3-2) and TRBJ1-1; the match to TRBD1 covers 7 bases. Trimming cost V 2 bases and J 3 bases; bases outside gene matches: 12. Germline CDR1 and CDR2: LGHDT and YNNKEL (reference sequence). This CDR3 comprises 17 residues.

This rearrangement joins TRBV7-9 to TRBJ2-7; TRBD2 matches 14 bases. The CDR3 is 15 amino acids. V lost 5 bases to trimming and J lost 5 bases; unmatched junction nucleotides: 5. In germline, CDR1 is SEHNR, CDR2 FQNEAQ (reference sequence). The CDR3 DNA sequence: TGTGCCAGCAGCCTTGGGACTAGCGGGAGTCACGAGCAGTACTTC. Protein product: CASSLGTSGSHEQYF.

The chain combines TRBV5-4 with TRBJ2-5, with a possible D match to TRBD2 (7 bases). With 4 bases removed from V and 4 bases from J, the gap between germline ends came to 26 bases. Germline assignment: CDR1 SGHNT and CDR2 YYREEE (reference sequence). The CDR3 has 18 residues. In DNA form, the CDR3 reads TGTGCCAGCAGCGCAATCCCCAATGGGGGGCGGGAGTTAGAGACCCAGTACTTC. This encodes CASSAIPNGGRELETQYF.

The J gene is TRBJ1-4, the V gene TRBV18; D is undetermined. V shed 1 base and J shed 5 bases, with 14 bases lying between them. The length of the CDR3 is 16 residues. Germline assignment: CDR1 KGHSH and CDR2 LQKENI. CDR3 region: CASSPQAVSINEKLFF. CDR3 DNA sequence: TGTGCCAGCTCACCACAGGCGGTTTCGATAAATGAAAAACTGTTTTTT.

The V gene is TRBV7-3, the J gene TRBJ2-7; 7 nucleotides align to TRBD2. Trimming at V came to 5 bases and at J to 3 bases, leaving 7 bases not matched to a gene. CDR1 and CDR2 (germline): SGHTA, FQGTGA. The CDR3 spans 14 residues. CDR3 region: CASSPGGRIYEQYF. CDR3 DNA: TGTGCCAGCAGCCCGGGGGGACGGATCTACGAGCAGTACTTC.

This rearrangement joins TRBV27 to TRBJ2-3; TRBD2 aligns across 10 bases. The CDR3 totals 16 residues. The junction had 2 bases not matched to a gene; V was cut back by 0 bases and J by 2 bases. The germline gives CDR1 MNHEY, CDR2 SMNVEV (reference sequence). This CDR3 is CASSLSAGGPTDTQYF. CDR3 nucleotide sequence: TGTGCCAGCAGTTTATCAGCGGGAGGGCCCACAGATACGCAGTATTTT.

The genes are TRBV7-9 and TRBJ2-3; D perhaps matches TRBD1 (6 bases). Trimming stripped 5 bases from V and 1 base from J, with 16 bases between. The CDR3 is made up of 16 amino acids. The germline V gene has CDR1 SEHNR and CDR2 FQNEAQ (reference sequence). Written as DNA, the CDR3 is TGTGCCAGCAGCCCGAGGGACACCTTGCGCACAGATACGCAGTATTTT. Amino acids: CASSPRDTLRTDTQYF.

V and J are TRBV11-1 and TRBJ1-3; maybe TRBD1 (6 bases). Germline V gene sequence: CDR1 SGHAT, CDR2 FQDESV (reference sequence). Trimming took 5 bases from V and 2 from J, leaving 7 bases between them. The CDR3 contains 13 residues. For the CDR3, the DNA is TGTGCCAGCAGCCGACAGGCTGGAAACACCATATATTTT. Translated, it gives CASSRQAGNTIYF. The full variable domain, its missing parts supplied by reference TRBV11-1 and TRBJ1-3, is EAEVAQSPRYKITEKSQAVAFWCDPISGHATLYWYRQILGQGPELLVQFQDESVVDDSQLPKDRFSAERLKGVDSTLKIQPAELGDSAMYLCASSRQAGNTIYFGEGSWLTVV.

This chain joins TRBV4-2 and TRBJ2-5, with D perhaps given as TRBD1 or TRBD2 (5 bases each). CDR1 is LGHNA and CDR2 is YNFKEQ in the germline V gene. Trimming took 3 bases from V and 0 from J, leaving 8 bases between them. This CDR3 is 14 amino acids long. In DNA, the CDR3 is TGTGCCAGCAGCCACGGGACGTACCAAGAGACCCAGTACTTC. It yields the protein CASSHGTYQETQYF.

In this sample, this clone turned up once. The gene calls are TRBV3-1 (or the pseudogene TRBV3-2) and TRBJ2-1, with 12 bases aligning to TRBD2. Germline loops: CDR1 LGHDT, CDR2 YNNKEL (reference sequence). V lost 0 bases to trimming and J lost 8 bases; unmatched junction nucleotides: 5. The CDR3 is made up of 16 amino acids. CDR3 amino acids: CASSQDLAGGPDEQFF. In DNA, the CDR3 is TGTGCCAGCAGCCAAGATCTAGCGGGAGGGCCCGATGAGCAGTTCTTC.

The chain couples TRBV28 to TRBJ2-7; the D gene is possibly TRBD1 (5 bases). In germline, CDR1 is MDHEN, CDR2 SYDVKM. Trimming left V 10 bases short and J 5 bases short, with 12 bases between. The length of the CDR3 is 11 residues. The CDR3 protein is CATLGANEQYF. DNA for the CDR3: TGTGCCACCCTAGGGGCAAACGAGCAGTACTTC.

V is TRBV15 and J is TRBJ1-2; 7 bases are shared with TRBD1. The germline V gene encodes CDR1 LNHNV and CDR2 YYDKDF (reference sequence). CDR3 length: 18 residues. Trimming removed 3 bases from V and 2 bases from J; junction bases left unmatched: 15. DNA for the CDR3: TGTGCCACCAGCAGGACCTCGGGACAAGGACAGGTGAACTATGGCTACACCTTC. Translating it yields CATSRTSGQGQVNYGYTF.

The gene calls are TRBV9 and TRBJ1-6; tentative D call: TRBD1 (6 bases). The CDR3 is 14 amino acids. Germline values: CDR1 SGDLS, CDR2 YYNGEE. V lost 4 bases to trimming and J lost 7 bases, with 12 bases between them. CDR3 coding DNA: TGTGCCAGCAGCACTGCGACAGGCAATTCACCCCTCCACTTT. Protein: CASSTATGNSPLHF.